This TCR beta chain comes out of a study of tumor-infiltrating lymphocytes in primary liver carcinoma. Turning to the study itself: Patients included men and women of 30 to 69 years.

Losses at the gene ends were 1 base for V and 1 base for J; bases not matched to a gene: 1. Germline CDR1 is LGHNA and CDR2 is YSLEER. The CDR3 consists of 15 residues. A constant-region primer primed TCR beta cDNA synthesis from 500 to 550 ng of total RNA. For TCR beta, libraries were produced by three nested multiplex PCR rounds using slightly modified ARM-PCR. Running 10 cycles apiece, the first two PCR rounds relied on TRBV1-TRBV30 forward primers together with a C-beta reverse primer. TCRdb called the multiplex PCR reads again in MiXCR, with one record for every CDR3 protein. The data show about 320,000 distinct CDR3 sequences, 65% seen once. In addition to blood RNA drawn from unsorted whole blood, germline DNA was extracted. There are many counts of this clonotype.

This TCR derives from a man aged 35 to 55 with primary liver carcinoma and hepatitis B virus infection. The sequencing sample was made of peripheral blood. The chain carries TRBV4-3 and TRBJ2-7; 10 bases map to TRBD1. The CDR3 sequence: CASSQGQGASYEQYF. CDR3 coding DNA: TGCGCCAGCAGCCAAGGACAGGGGGCATCCTACGAGCAGTACTTC.